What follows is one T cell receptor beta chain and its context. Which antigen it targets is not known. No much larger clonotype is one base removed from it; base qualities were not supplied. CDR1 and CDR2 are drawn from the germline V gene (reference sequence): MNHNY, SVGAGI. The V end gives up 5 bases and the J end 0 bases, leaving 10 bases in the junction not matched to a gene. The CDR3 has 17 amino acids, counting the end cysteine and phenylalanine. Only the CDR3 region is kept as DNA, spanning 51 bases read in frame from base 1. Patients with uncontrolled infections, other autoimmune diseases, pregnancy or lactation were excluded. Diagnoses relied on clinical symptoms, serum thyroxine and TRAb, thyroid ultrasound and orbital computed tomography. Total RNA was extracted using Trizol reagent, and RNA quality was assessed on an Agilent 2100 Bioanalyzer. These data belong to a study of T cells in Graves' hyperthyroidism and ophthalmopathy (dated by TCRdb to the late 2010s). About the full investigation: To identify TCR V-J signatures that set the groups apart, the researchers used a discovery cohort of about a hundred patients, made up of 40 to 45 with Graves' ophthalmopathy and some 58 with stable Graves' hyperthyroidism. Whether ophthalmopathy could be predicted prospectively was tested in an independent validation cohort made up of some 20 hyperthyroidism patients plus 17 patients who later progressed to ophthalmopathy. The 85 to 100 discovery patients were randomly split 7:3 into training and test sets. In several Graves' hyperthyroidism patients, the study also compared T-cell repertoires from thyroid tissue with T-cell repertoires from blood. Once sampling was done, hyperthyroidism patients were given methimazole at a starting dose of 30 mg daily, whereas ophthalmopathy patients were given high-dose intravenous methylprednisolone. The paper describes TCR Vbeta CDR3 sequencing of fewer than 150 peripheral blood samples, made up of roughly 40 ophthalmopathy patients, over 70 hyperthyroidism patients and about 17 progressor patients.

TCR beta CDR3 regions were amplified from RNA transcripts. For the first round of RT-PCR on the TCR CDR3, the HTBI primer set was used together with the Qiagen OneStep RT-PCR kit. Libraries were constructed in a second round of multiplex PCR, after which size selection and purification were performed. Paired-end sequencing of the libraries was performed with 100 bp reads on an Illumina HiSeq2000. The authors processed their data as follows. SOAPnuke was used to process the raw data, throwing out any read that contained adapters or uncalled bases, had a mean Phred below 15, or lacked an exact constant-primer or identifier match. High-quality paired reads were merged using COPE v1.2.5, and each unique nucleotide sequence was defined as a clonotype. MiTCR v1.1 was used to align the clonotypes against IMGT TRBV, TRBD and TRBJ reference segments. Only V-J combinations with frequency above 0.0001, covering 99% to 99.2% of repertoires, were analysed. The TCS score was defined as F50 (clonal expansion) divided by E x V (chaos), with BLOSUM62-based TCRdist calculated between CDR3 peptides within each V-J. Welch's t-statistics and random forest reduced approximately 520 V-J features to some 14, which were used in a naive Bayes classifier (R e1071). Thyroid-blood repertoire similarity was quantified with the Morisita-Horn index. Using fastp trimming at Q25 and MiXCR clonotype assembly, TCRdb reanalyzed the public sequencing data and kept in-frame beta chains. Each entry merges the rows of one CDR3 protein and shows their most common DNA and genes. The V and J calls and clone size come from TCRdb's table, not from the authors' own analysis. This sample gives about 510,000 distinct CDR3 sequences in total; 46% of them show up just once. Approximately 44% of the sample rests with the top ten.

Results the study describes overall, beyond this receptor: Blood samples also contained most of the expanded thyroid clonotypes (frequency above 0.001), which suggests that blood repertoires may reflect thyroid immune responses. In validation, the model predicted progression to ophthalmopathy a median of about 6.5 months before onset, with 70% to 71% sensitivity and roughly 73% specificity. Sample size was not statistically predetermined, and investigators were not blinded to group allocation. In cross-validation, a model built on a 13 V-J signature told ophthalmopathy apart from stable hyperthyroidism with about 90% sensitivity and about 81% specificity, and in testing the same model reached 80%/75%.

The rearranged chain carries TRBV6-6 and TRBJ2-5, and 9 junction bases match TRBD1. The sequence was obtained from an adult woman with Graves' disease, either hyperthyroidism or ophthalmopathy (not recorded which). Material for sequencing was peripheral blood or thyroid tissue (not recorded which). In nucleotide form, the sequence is TGTGCCAGCAGTAGGACATCGACAGGGGGATACCAAGAGACCCAGTACTTC. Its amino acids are CASSRTSTGGYQETQYF.